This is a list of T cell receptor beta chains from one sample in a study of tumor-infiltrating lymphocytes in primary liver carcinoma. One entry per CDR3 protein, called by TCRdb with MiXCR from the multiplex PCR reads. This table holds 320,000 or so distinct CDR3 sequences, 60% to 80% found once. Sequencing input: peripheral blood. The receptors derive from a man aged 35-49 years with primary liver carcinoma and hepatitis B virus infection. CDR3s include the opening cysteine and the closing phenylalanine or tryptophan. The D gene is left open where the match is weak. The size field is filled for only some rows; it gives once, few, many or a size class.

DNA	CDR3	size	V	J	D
TGTGCCAGCAGCGACTCTAGCTCATCCTACGATGAGCACTTCTTT	CASSDSSSSYDEHFF	once	TRBV11-1	TRBJ2-1	-
TGTGCGGGCGGGACAGGGGGCCCCGGGGAGCTGTTTTTT	CAGGTGGPGELFF	many	TRBV10-3	TRBJ2-2	TRBD1
TGCAGCGTAGGGAAAGGAGTCGACACCGAGGAGCTGTTTTTT	CSVGKGVDTEELFF	once	TRBV29-1	TRBJ2-2	-
TGTGCCAGCACCCCCGCCGGGAGGGGATTGGATGAGCAGTTCTTC	CASTPAGRGLDEQFF	many	TRBV6-2/TRBV6-3	TRBJ2-1	TRBD2
TGTGCCAGCAGCCAAGATGGAAACACTGAAGCTTTCTTT	CASSQDGNTEAFF	-	TRBV14	TRBJ1-1	-
TGTGCCTGGAAAGGGACGGGAACTAACTATGGTTACACCTTC	CAWKGTGTNYGYTF	-	TRBV30	TRBJ1-2	-
TGTGCCAGCTTTAGGGGTCGCGGCGGCGGAGCCAACGTCCTGACTTTC	CASFRGRGGGANVLTF	once	TRBV28	TRBJ2-6	-
TGTGCCAGCAGTGTCGTCTTAGAGACCCAGTACTTC	CASSVVLETQYF	many	TRBV6-1	TRBJ2-5	-
TGCAGTGCTGTGGACTCTCGATCCTACGAGCAGTACTTC	CSAVDSRSYEQYF	-	TRBV20-1	TRBJ2-7	-
TGTGCCAGCAGTTCGGAGAGACAAGAGACCCAGTACTTC	CASSSERQETQYF	-	TRBV6-5	TRBJ2-5	-
TGTGCCTGGAGTCAAGTCAGGGGTTCCTACAATGAGCAGTTCTTC	CAWSQVRGSYNEQFF	-	TRBV30	TRBJ2-1	-
TGTGCCAGCAGCTTGGTAACGACAAGCTTACAAGAGACCCAGTACTTC	CASSLVTTSLQETQYF	-	TRBV7-8	TRBJ2-5	-
TGTGCCAGCAGCTTGACAGGGAATGGTGAGACCCAGTACTTC	CASSLTGNGETQYF	-	TRBV5-4	TRBJ2-5	-
TGTGCCAGCAGCTTCTTAGTGGTAACTGGGGAGCAGTACTTC	CASSFLVVTGEQYF	few	TRBV11-2	TRBJ2-7	-
TGTGCCAGCAACTCAAGGACAGGTCACTCAAAGCAGTTCTTC	CASNSRTGHSKQFF	-	TRBV11-2	TRBJ2-1	TRBD1
TGTGTCAGCAGCGGGGGGGTAGCGGGGACCTACGAGCAGTACTTC	CVSSGGVAGTYEQYF	-	TRBV5-4	TRBJ2-7	TRBD2
TGCAGCGCCTGGGACAAGTTGAACACTGAAGCTTTCTTT	CSAWDKLNTEAFF	many	TRBV29-1	TRBJ1-1	-
TGTGCCAGCAGACCGGGACTACACACAGATACGCAGTATTTT	CASRPGLHTDTQYF	-	TRBV12-3/TRBV12-4	TRBJ2-3	TRBD2
TGTGCCAGCAGTGACTCACCAGGGCGGCAGCCCCAGCATTTT	CASSDSPGRQPQHF	-	TRBV6-4	TRBJ1-5	-
TGCGCCAGCAGCTTGTGGGAGGACAAGCAGTACTTC	CASSLWEDKQYF	-	TRBV5-1	TRBJ2-7	-
TGCAGTGCTTCGATCACCGGGGAGCTGTTTTTT	CSASITGELFF	-	TRBV20-1	TRBJ2-2	-
TGTGCCAACAGTACCCTGGTCTGGGCTAGCGGGGGCAATGAGCAGTTCTTC	CANSTLVWASGGNEQFF	-	TRBV11-1	TRBJ2-1	TRBD2
TGTGCCAGCAACCCCGACACGGGAGGAGAAGCTTTCTTT	CASNPDTGGEAFF	once	TRBV11-3	TRBJ1-1	-
TGCAGCGTTGGGTCGGGACCCGAGAGCGGGCAGTACTTC	CSVGSGPESGQYF	-	TRBV29-1	TRBJ2-7	-
TGTGCCAGCATTCCCCTTGCGGGAGGGGGGAATGAGCAGTTCTTC	CASIPLAGGGNEQFF	-	TRBV6-2/TRBV6-3	TRBJ2-1	TRBD2
TGTGCCAGCAGCCCCTGGACTAGCCATAACACCGGGGAGCTGTTTTTT	CASSPWTSHNTGELFF	-	TRBV7-9	TRBJ2-2	TRBD2
TGTGCCAGCAGTCGTCCTTACAGGGGAGAAGATGGCTACACCTTC	CASSRPYRGEDGYTF	-	TRBV7-9	TRBJ1-2	TRBD1
TGTGCCAGCCGGGGGATTAATGAGCAGTTCTTC	CASRGINEQFF	many	TRBV6-2/TRBV6-3	TRBJ2-1	-
TGTGCCAGCAGACCGGGCCAGGGGCGTGTGACCCAGTACTTC	CASRPGQGRVTQYF	-	TRBV11-1	TRBJ2-5	-
TGTGCCAGCAGTTACACTAGCGGGTACAATGAGCAGTTCTTC	CASSYTSGYNEQFF	few	TRBV6-2/TRBV6-3	TRBJ2-1	TRBD2
TGTGCCAGCAGCCAGACGGAATCTGGGGCCAACGTCCTGACTTTC	CASSQTESGANVLTF	many	TRBV7-9	TRBJ2-6	-
TGTGCCAGCAGTTACTTAGCGGGGAGGAACACCTACGAGCAGTACTTC	CASSYLAGRNTYEQYF	many	TRBV6-2/TRBV6-3	TRBJ2-7	TRBD2
TGTGCCAGCAGCTCAGTCTCTGGGGCCAGCATCCTGACTTTC	CASSSVSGASILTF	once	TRBV5-4	TRBJ2-6	-
TGTGCCAGTACTCTAGCCAAAAACATTCAGTACTTC	CASTLAKNIQYF	-	TRBV6-1	TRBJ2-4	-
TGTGCCAGCAGCTTAGTTGGGACTAGCGGCTACGCCTCCTACGAGCAGTACTTC	CASSLVGTSGYASYEQYF	-	TRBV7-2	TRBJ2-7	TRBD2
TGTGCCTGGAGTATTAGACGGACAGGGGACACTGAAGCTTTCTTT	CAWSIRRTGDTEAFF	few	TRBV30	TRBJ1-1	TRBD1
TGTGCCAGCACCCGACTAGCGGGAGGGCCTGGGGCCAACGTCCTGACTTTC	CASTRLAGGPGANVLTF	-	TRBV11-2	TRBJ2-6	TRBD2
TGTGCCTGGAGGGCGGGGGCGAGCACTGAAGCTTTCTTT	CAWRAGASTEAFF	-	TRBV30	TRBJ1-1	-
TGCAGCGTTTGGTCCGGAAACACCATATATTTT	CSVWSGNTIYF	many	TRBV29-1	TRBJ1-3	-